The sequence of this T cell receptor (beta chain) was determined in a study of blood T cells in healthy people across ages. At the level of the study: About one barcoded beta molecule per two T cells came from capture by template switching.

A word on this clonotype: Its antigen is not identified.

Healthy Russian Caucasian donors spanned ages about 6 to 100 years. Study-wide results and limits: One million T cells yielded diversity estimates that were considered underestimates.

V lost 8 bases and J 0 bases, leaving 16 bases between the germline ends. The CDR3 totals 15 residues. CDR1 is KGHDR, CDR2 SFDVKD, per germline. It was with a sample-barcoded 5' primer and a J-beta primer mix that a second PCR of about 6 to 12 cycles was run. A template-switch adaptor that had 12 random nucleotides put a tag on each cDNA molecule. MiXCR, run by TCRdb on the 5' RACE reads, gives a single entry per CDR3 protein. This sample carries some 780,000 distinct CDR3 sequences, roughly 50% of them seen once, and the ten largest clones take roughly 24%. The sequence was collected from a man aged 35 to 55 in good health. The sequenced sample consisted of blood. The chain joins TRBV24-1 to TRBJ2-7, with D perhaps TRBD1 (5 bases). The CDR3 protein is CATNGPGHFSYEQYF. The CDR3 DNA follows: TGTGCCACCAACGGACCTGGACATTTCTCCTACGAGCAGTACTTC.